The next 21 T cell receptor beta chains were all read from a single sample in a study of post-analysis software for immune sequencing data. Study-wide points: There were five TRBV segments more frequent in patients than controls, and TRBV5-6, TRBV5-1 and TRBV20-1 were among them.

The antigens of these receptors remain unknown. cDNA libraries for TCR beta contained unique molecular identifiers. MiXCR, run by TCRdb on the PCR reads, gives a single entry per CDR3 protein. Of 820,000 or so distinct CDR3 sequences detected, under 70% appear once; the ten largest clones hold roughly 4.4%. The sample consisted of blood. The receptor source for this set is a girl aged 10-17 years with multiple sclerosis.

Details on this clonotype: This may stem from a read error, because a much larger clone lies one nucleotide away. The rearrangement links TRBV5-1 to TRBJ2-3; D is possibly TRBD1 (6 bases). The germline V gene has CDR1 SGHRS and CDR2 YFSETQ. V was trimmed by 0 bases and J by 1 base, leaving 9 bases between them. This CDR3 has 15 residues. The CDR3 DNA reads TGCGCCAGCAGCTTGGAACAGGGAGGCACAGATACGCAGTATTTT. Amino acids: CASSLEQGGTDTQYF.

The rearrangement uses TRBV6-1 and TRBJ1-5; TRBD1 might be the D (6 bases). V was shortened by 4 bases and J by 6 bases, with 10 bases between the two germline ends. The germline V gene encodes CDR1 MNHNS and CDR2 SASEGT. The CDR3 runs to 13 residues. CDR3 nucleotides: TGTGCCAGCAGTGCTACAGGGATTCAGCCCCAGCATTTT. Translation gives CASSATGIQPQHF.

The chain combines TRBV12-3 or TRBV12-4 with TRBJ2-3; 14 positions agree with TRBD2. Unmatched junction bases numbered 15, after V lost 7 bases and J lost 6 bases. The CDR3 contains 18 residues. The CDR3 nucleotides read TGTGCCAGCAACCCTCGGGGACTAGCGGGAGTAGGGTTGGATACGCAGTATTTT. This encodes CASNPRGLAGVGLDTQYF.

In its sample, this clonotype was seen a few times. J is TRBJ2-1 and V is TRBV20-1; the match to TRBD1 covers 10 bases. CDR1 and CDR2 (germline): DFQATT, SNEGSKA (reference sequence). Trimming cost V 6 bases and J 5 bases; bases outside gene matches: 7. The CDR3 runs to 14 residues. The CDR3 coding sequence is TGCAGTGCAAGGGGACAGGGGCGAAACAATGAGCAGTTCTTC. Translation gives CSARGQGRNNEQFF.

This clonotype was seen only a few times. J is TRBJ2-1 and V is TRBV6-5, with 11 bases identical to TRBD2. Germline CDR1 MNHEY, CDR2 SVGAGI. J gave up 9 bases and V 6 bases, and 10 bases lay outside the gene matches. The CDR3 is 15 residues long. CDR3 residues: CASRPTSGGQGEQFF. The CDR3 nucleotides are TGTGCCAGCAGACCCACTAGCGGGGGCCAAGGTGAGCAGTTCTTC.

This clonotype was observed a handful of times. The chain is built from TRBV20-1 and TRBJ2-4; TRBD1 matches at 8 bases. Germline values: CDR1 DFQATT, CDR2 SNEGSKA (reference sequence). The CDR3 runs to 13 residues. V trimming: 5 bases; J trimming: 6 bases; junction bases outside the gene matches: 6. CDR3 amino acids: CSAHGQGGNIQYF. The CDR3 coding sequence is TGCAGTGCTCATGGACAGGGTGGAAACATTCAGTACTTC.

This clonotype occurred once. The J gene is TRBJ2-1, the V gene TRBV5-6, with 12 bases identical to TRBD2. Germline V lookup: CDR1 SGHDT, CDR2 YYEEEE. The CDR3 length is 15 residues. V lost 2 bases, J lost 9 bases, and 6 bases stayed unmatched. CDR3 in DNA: TGTGCCAGCAGCTTTGCTAGCGGGGGGGCCAGTGAGCAGTTCTTC. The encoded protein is CASSFASGGASEQFF.

The CDR3 region is CATSRDGALAGSVLAKNIQYF. The CDR3 nucleotides read TGTGCCACCAGCAGGGATGGCGCACTAGCGGGTTCGGTACTAGCCAAAAACATTCAGTACTTC. V and J are TRBV15 and TRBJ2-4, with 9 bases fitting TRBD2. J was trimmed by 0 bases and V by 3 bases; bases with no gene match: 18. Germline assignment: CDR1 LNHNV and CDR2 YYDKDF (reference sequence). The CDR3 spans 21 residues.

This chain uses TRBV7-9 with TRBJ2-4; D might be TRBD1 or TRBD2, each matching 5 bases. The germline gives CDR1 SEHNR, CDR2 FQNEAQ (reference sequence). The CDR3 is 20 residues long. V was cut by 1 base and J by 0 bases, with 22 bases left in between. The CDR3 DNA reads TGTGCCAGCAGCTTAGGAGTCCCCCGGCGAGGGGCCATAGCCAAAAACATTCAGTACTTC. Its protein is CASSLGVPRRGAIAKNIQYF.

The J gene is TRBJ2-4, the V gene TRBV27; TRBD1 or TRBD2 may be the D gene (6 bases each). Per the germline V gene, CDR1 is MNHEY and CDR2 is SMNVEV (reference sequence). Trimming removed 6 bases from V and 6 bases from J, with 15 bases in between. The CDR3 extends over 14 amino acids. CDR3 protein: CASRRRGARNIQYF. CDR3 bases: TGTGCCAGCAGAAGGAGGGGGGCGCGAAACATTCAGTACTTC.

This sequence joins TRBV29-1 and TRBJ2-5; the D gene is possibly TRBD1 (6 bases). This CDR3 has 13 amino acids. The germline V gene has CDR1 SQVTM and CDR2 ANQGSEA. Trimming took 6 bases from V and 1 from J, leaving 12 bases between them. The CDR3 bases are TGCAGCGTCCGTGGACAGACCCAAGAGACCCAGTACTTC. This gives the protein CSVRGQTQETQYF.

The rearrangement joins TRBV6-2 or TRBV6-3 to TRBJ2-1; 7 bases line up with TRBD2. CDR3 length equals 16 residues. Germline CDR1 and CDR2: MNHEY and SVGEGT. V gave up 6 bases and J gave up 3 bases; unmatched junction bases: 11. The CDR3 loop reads CASRDSGRTFYNEQFF. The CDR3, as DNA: TGTGCCAGCAGAGATAGCGGGCGGACCTTCTACAATGAGCAGTTCTTC.

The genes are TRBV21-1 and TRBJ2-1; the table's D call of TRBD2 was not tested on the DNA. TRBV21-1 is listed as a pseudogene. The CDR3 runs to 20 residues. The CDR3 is CASSNPPELAGGPMYNEQFF. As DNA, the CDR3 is TGTGCCAGCAGCAACCCCCCCGAGCTAGCGGGAGGGCCTATGTACAATGAGCAGTTCTTC.

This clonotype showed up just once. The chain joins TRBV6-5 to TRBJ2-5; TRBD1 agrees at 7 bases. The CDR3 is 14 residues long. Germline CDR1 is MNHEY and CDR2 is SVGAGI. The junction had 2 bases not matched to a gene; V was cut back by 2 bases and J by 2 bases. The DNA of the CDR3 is TGTGCCAGCAGTTACGGACAGGATCAAGAGACCCAGTACTTC. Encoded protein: CASSYGQDQETQYF.

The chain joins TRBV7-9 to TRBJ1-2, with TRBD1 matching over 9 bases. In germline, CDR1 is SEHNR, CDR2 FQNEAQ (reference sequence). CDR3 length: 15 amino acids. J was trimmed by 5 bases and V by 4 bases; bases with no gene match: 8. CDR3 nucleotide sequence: TGTGCCAGCAGCTCGGGACAGGGCTTTTCTTATGGCTACACCTTC. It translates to CASSSGQGFSYGYTF. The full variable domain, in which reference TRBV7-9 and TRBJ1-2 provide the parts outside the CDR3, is DTGVSQNPRHKITKRGQNVTFRCDPISEHNRLYWYRQTLGQGPEFLTYFQNEAQLEKSRLLSDRFSAERPKGSFSTLEIQRTEQGDSAMYLCASSSGQGFSYGYTFGSGTRLTVV.

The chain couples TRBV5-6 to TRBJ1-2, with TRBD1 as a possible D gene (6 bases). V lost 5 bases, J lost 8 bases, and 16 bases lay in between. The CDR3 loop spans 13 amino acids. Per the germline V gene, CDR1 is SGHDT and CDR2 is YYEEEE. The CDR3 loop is CASRSTGIGGYTF. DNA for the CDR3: TGTGCCAGCAGATCAACAGGGATAGGGGGCTACACCTTC.

The CDR3 loop reads CASSSVNWETQYF. The CDR3, as DNA: TGTGCCAGTAGTTCGGTCAATTGGGAGACCCAGTACTTC. The chain combines TRBV19 with TRBJ2-5; D is ambiguous. The V end was cut by 5 bases, the J end by 5 bases, with 12 bases between. The germline V gene has CDR1 LNHDA and CDR2 SQIVND (reference sequence). The CDR3 is 13 amino acids.

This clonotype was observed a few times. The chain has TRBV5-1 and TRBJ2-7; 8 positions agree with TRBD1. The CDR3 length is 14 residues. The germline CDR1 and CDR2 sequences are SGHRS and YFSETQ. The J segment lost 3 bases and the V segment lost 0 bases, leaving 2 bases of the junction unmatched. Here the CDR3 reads CASSLGQGYYEQYF. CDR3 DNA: TGCGCCAGCAGCTTGGGACAGGGGTACTACGAGCAGTACTTC.

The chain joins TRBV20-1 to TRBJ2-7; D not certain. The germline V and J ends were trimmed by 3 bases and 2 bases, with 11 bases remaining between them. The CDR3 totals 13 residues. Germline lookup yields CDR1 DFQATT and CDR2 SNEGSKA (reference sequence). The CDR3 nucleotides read TGCAGTGCTAGGCCCACCCTAACCTACGAGCAGTACTTC. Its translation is CSARPTLTYEQYF.

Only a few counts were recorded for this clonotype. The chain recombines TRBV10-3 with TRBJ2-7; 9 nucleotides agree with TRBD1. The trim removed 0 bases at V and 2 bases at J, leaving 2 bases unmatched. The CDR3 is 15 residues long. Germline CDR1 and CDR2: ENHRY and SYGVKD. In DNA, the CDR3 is TGTGCCATCAGTGAGTCCGGACAGGGGACCTACGAGCAGTACTTC. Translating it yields CAISESGQGTYEQYF.

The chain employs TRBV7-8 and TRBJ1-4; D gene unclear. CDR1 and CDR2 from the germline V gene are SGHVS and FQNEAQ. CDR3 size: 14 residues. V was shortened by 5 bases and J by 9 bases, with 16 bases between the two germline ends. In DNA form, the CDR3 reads TGTGCCAGCAGCCCGAAGGGATTTATTAAAAAACTGTTTTTT. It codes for CASSPKGFIKKLFF.